The 4 T cell receptor beta chains reported below all come from one sample, sequenced in a study of tumour-infiltrating T cells in Burkitt lymphoma (dated by TCRdb to about 2020). The library was built by means of the immunoSEQ multiplex PCR assay. Drawn from immuneACCESS, this table holds only the in-frame rearrangements with V and J called that TCRdb kept. Clones are partly lost; checked studies trace under half to an unresolved V gene and leave the rest unexplained. The sample profile shows 7,000 or so clones; about 17% of them were found once. The top ten constitute approximately 2.8% of the sample. Sequenced input: tumor tissue. All receptors derive from a human donor with diffuse large B-cell lymphoma.

The rearrangement links TRBV21-1 to TRBJ2-7; TRBD1, the table's D call, was not compared with the DNA. TRBV21-1 is flagged as a pseudogene. The CDR3 covers 14 residues. The CDR3 DNA sequence: TGTGCCAGCAGGAAGGACAGGGAACTCAGGGAGCAGTACTTC. Its protein product is CASRKDRELREQYF.

There are a few counts of this clone. Since the CDR3 does not end with the conserved phenylalanine or tryptophan, this likely comes from a read error. This chain joins TRBV7-2 and TRBJ2-2; D is unresolved. V shed 1 base and J shed 6 bases, with 3 bases lying between them. There are 12 residues in the CDR3. CDR1 and CDR2 from the germline V gene are SGHTA and FQGNSA. The CDR3 DNA reads as TGTGCCAGCAGCTTAGGTCCCGGGGAGCTGTTTCTT. This gives the protein CASSLGPGELFL.

This clone turned up a few times. A read error may produce the germline difference seen at one junction end. The V and J genes are TRBV7-7 and TRBJ2-3; 9 bases match TRBD2. This CDR3 has 13 residues. Germline CDR1 SSHAT, CDR2 FNYEAQ (reference sequence). Written as DNA, the CDR3 is TGTGCTAGCAGCCTTAGCGGGAGTGATACGCAGTATTTT. Its protein is CASSLSGSDTQYF. The full variable domain, rest sourced from reference TRBV7-7 and TRBJ2-3, is GAGVSQSPRYKVTKRGQDVTLRCDPISSHATLYWYQQALGQGPEFLTYFNYEAQPDKSGLPSDRFSAERPEGSISTLTIQRTEQRDSAMYRCASSLSGSDTQYFGPGTRLTVL.

This clone was counted only a few times. The chain has TRBV6-6 and TRBJ2-7; D call uncertain. V was trimmed by 0 bases and J by 2 bases, leaving 14 bases between them. The CDR3 length is 16 residues. Germline V CDR1 and CDR2: MNHNY, SVGAGI (reference sequence). The CDR3 DNA reads as TGTGCCAGCAGTTACTCCAGGTCAGGCGCTACCTACGAGCAGTACTTC. As protein: CASSYSRSGATYEQYF.